This T cell receptor (beta chain) was found in a study of regulatory T cells in long-lasting Graves disease. Study context: Over-5-year antithyroid drug use with positive TSH receptor antibodies defined persistent Graves' disease in the study.

This clonotype occurred a few times. CDR3 regions were amplified by Arm-PCR using iRepertoire HTBI primers to build TCR beta libraries. One entry per CDR3 protein results from TCRdb running MiXCR on the multiplex PCR reads. The table records around 460,000 distinct CDR3 sequences, around a fifth of them present only once. Time point described: persistent/refractory GD, antithyroid drugs over 5 years with positive TRAb. The TCR library used RNA extracted from PBMCs. The receptor comes from a female donor with Graves disease. The input for sequencing was peripheral blood mononuclear cells (PBMCs), taken when the disease was refractory, from a patient treated with antithyroid drugs.

CDR3: CASSYSGGQSNTEAFF. CDR3 DNA sequence: TGTGCCAGCAGTTACTCGGGGGGACAGAGTAACACTGAAGCTTTCTTT. This chain links TRBV6-5 with TRBJ1-1; 7 nucleotides line up with TRBD1. The CDR3 is 16 amino acids. With 0 bases clipped from V and 2 bases from J, the junction kept 6 bases outside the gene matches. Germline-derived CDR1 and CDR2 are MNHEY and SVGAGI.